This TCR beta chain was observed in a study of blood T cell repertoires in COVID-19 (dated by TCRdb to 2019 to 2021). About the investigation overall: Samples from collaborators originated in the United States, Italy and Spain and spanned both the acute and convalescent phases of COVID-19. The prospective study material was composed of cDNA or gDNA derived from T cells, B-cell-depleted T cells, or PBMCs. Deeply sampled blood TCRbeta repertoires from subjects exposed to, actively infected with, or recovered from COVID-19 were included in the dataset. The repertoires were made available in a free public database intended to serve as a resource for research on the immune response to SARS-CoV-2. Samples were obtained from the ongoing ImmuneRACE study (first 160 participants) and from over 1,000 subjects provided by 6 global collaborators. The sample metadata nearly always contained a de-identified subject ID, COVID-19 status, age in years and sex. Where available, HLA class I and class II types were taken from metadata supplied by the sample provider and were not determined by assay-based typing. Summary of the overall study and its limitations: How much clinical and demographic metadata was included differed by source and by participant, and the metadata was provided uncurated.

TCRbeta CDR3 regions were amplified from genomic DNA using the immunoSEQ Assay, a bias-controlled multiplex PCR. Per the original workflow: The number of nucleated cells in each sample was estimated by amplification of reference gene primers within the assay. To quantify the absolute abundance of each unique TCRbeta CDR3 rearrangement, sequence reads were collapsed and filtered. For each sample, productive Simpson clonality was calculated by taking the square root of Simpson's diversity index across productive rearrangements. TCRdb's version of the immuneACCESS table is confined to in-frame rearrangements and falls short of the full clone set. An unresolved V gene accounts for under half of the shortfall where checked; the remainder is of unknown origin. The DNA was the basis for D and trimming; V, J and clone size are from that table. In all, the sample holds about 100,000 clones, and around nine tenths of those were seen once. 2.9% of the sample comes from the top ten.

Notes on this clone: No antigen is known for it. Base qualities were left out, and no much larger clone turns up one base away.

Collaborating institutions collected whole blood in K2EDTA tubes following their own protocols. Collaborator samples were shipped for TCRbeta analysis as frozen whole blood, isolated PBMCs, or DNA extracted from either sample type. The junction shows trimming of 5 bases on V and 7 bases on J, and the gene matches do not reach 5 bases of it. As encoded in the germline V gene, CDR1 is MDHEN while CDR2 is SYDVKM. Inclusive of the bounding cysteine and phenylalanine, the CDR3 is 14 residues long. Kept here is only the CDR3 DNA, which spans 42 bases and is read in frame from base 1. This sequence was found in a woman older than 75 with acute or convalescent COVID-19. Sequenced input: peripheral blood. The rearrangement joined TRBV28 to TRBJ2-2, with 9 junctional bases fitting TRBD1. The DNA sequence is as follows: TGTGCCAGCAGTCGGACAGGGGAAGGCGGGGAGCTGTTTTTT. Its amino acids are CASSRTGEGGELFF.